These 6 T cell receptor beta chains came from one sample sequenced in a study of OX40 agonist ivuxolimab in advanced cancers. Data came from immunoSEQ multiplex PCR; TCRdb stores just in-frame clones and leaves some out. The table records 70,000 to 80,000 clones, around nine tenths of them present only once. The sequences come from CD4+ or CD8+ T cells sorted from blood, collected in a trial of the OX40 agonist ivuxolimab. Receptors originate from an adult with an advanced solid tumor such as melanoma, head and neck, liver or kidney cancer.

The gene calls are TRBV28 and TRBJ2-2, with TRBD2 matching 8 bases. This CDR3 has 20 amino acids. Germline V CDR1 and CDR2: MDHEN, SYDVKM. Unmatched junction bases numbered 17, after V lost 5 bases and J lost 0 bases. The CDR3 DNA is TGTGCCAGCAGTGCAGTAACCCCAGCGGGAGATAGGGCGAACACCGGGGAGCTGTTTTTT. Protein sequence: CASSAVTPAGDRANTGELFF.

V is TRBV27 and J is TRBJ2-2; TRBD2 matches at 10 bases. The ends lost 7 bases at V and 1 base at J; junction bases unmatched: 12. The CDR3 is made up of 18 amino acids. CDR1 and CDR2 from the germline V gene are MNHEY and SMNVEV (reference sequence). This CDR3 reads CASNKIAGGPLNTGELFF. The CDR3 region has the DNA TGTGCCAGCAACAAAATAGCGGGAGGCCCTTTGAACACCGGGGAGCTGTTTTTT.

CDR3 residues: CASSLGAVVAYEQYF. The CDR3 DNA reads as TGTGCCAGCAGCTTAGGAGCGGTGGTGGCCTACGAGCAGTACTTC. The chain employs TRBV7-8 and TRBJ2-7; possibly TRBD2 for D (5 bases). CDR3 length: 15 amino acids. V was trimmed by 1 base and J by 2 bases, leaving 12 bases between them. Germline V gene lookup returns CDR1 SGHVS and CDR2 FQNEAQ.

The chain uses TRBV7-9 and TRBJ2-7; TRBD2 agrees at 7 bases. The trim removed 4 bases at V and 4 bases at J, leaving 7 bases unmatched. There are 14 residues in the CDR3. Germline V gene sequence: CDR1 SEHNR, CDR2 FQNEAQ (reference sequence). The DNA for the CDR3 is TGTGCCAGCAGCTCTTACGGCGGGAGATACGAGCAGTACTTC. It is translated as CASSSYGGRYEQYF.

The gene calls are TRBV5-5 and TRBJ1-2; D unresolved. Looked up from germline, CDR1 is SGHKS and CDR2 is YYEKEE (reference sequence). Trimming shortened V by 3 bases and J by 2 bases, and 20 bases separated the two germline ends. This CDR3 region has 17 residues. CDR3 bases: TGTGCCAGCAGCTCCCTTGGTGGAGTTACCCGAAACTATGGCTACACCTTC. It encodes CASSSLGGVTRNYGYTF.

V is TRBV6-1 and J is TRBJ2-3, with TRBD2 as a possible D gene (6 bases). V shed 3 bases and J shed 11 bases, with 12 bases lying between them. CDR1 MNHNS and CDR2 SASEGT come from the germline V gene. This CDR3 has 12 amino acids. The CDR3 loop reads CASSEVVGGQYF. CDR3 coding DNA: TGTGCCAGCAGTGAGGTGGTCGGGGGGCAGTATTTT.